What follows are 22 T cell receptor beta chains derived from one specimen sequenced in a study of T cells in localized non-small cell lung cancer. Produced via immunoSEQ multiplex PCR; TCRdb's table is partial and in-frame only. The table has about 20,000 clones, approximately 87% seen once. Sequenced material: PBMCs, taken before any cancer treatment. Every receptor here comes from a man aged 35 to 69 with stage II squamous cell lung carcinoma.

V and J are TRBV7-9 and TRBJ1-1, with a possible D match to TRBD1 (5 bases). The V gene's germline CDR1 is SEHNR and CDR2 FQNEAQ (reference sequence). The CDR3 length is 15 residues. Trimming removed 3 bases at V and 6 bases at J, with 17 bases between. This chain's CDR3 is CASSFTQGVLAEAFF. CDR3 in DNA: TGTGCCAGCAGCTTTACTCAGGGAGTCCTCGCTGAAGCTTTCTTT.

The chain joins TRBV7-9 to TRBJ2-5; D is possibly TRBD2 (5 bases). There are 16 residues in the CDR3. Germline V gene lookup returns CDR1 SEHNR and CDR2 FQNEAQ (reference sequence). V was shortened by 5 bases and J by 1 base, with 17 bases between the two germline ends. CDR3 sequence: CASSPTTQRIQETQYF. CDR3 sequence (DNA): TGTGCCAGCAGCCCGACGACCCAGCGGATCCAAGAGACCCAGTACTTC.

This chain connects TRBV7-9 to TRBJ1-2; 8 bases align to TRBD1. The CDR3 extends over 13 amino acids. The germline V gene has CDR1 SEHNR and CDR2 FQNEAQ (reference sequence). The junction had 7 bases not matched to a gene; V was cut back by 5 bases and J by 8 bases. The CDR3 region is CASSQTGEEGYTF. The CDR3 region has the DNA TGTGCCAGCAGCCAGACAGGGGAGGAAGGCTACACCTTC.

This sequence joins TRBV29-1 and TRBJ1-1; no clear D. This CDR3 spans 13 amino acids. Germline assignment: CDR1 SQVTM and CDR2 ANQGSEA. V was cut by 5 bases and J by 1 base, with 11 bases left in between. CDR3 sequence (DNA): TGCAGCGTTCAGCCTGACTGGAACACTGAAGCTTTCTTT. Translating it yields CSVQPDWNTEAFF.

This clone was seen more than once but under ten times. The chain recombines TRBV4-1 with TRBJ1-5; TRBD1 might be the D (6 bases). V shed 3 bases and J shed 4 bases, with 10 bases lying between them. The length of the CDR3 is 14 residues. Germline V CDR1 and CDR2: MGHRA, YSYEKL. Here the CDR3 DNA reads TGCGCCAGCAGCCACCCACAGGGAAATCAGCCCCAGCATTTT. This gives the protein CASSHPQGNQPQHF.

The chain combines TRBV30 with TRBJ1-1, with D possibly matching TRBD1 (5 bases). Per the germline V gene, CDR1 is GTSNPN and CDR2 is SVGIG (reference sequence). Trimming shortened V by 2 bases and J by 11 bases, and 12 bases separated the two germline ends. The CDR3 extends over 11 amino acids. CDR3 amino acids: CAWSMGQGAFF. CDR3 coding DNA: TGTGCCTGGAGTATGGGGCAGGGTGCTTTCTTT.

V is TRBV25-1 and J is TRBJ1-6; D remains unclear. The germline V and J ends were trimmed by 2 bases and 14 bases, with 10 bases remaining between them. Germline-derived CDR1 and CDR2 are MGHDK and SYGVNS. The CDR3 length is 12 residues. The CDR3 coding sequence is TGTGCCAGCAGTGAAACCGCGCTGGCCCTCCACTTT. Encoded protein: CASSETALALHF.

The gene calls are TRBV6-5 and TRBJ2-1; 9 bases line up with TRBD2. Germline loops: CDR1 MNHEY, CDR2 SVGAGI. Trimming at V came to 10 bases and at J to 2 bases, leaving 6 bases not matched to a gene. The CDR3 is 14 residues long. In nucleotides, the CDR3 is TGTGCCACCGTAGCGGGGGTTCCCTACAATGAGCAGTTCTTC. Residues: CATVAGVPYNEQFF.

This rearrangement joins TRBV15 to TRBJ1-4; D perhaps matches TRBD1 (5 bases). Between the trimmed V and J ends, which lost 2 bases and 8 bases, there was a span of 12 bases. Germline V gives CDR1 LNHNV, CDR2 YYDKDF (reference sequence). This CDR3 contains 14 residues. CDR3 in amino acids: CATSRSGWGEKLFF. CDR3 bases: TGTGCCACCAGCAGAAGCGGGTGGGGGGAAAAACTGTTTTTT. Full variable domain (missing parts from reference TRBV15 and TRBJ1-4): DAMVIQNPRYQVTQFGKPVTLSCSQTLNHNVMYWYQQKSSQAPKLLFHYYDKDFNNEADTPDNFQSRRPNTSFCFLDIRSPGLGDTAMYLCATSRSGWGEKLFFGSGTQLSVL.

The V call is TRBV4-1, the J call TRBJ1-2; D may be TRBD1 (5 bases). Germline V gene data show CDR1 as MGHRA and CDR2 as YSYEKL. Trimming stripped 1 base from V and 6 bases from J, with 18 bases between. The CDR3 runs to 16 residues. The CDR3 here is CASSQGVNFGGDGYTF. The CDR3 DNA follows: TGCGCCAGCAGCCAAGGTGTCAACTTTGGGGGAGATGGCTACACCTTC.

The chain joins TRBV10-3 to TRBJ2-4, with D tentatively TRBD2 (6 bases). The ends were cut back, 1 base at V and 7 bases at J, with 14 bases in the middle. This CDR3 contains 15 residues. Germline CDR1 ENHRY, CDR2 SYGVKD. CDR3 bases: TGTGCCATCAGTGAGTTACTAGGAGGGAATAACATTCAGTACTTC. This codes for CAISELLGGNNIQYF.

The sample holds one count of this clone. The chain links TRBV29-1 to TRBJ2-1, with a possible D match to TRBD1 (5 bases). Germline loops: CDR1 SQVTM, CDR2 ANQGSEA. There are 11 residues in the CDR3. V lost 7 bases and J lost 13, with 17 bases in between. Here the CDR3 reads CSEQVLELQFF. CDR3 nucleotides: TGCAGCGAACAGGTCCTCGAGTTACAGTTCTTC.

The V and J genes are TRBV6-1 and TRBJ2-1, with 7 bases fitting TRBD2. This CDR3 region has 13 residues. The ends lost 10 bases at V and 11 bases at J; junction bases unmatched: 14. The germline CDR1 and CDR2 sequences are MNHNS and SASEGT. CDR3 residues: CATHGGGPLKQFF. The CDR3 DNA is TGTGCCACCCACGGGGGAGGGCCGCTTAAGCAGTTCTTC.

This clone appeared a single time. The CDR3 reads CASSFGGSSYNSPLHF. In nucleotides, the CDR3 is TGCGCCAGCAGCTTCGGCGGCAGCTCCTATAATTCACCCCTCCACTTT. The gene calls are TRBV5-1 and TRBJ1-6; D unresolved. Germline values: CDR1 SGHRS, CDR2 YFSETQ. Trimming left V 2 bases short and J 0 bases short, with 9 bases between. The CDR3 has 16 amino acids. The full variable domain, its missing parts supplied by reference TRBV5-1 and TRBJ1-6, is KAGVTQTPRYLIKTRGQQVTLSCSPISGHRSVSWYQQTPGQGLQFLFEYFSETQRNKGNFPGRFSGRQFSNSRSEMNVSTLELGDSALYLCASSFGGSSYNSPLHFGNGTRLTVT.

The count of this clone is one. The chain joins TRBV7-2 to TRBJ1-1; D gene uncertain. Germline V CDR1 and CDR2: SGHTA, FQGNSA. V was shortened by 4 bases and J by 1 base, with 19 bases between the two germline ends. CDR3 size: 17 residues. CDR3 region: CASSSRIGWAGNTEAFF. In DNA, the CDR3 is TGTGCCAGCAGCTCAAGAATCGGTTGGGCTGGGAACACTGAAGCTTTCTTT. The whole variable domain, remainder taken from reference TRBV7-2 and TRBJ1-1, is GAGVSQSPSNKVTEKGKDVELRCDPISGHTALYWYRQSLGQGLEFLIYFQGNSAPDKSGLPSDRFSAERTGGSVSTLTIQRTQQEDSAVYLCASSSRIGWAGNTEAFFGQGTRLTVV.

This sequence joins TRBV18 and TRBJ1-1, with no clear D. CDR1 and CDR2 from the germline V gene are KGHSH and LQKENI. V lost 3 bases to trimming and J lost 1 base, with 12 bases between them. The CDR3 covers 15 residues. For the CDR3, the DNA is TGTGCCAGCTCACCCGGGCACACACCGAACACTGAAGCTTTCTTT. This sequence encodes CASSPGHTPNTEAFF. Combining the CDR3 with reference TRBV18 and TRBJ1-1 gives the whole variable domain NAGVMQNPRHLVRRRGQEARLRCSPMKGHSHVYWYRQLPEEGLKFMVYLQKENIIDESGMPKERFSAEFPKEGPSILRIQQVVRGDSAAYFCASSPGHTPNTEAFFGQGTRLTVV.

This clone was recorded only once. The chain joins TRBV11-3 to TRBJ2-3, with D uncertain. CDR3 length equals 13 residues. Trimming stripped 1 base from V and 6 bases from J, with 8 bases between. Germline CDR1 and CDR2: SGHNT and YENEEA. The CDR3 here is CASSLGPADTQYF. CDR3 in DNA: TGTGCCAGCAGCTTAGGTCCAGCTGATACGCAGTATTTT.

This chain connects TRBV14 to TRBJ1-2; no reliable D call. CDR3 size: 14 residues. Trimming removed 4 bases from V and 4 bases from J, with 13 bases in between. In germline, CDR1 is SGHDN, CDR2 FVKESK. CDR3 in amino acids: CASSPPDGRYGYTF. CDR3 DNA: TGTGCCAGCAGCCCTCCGGACGGACGCTATGGCTACACCTTC.

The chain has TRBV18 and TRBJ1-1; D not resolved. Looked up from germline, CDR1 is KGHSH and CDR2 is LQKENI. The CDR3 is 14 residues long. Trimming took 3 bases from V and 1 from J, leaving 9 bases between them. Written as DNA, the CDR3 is TGTGCCAGCTCACCGTTACAAGAGAACACTGAAGCTTTCTTT. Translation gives CASSPLQENTEAFF.

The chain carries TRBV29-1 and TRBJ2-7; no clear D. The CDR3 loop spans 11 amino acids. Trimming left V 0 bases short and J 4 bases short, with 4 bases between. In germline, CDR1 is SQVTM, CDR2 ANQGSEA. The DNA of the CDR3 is TGCAGCGTTGAAGATTCGTACGAGCAGTACTTC. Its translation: CSVEDSYEQYF.

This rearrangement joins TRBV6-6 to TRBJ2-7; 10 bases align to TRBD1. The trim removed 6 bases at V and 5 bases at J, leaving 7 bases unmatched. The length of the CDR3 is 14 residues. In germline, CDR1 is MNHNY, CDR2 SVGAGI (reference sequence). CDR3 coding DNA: TGTGCCAGCAGAAGGGACAGGGGAAAGAACGAGCAGTACTTC. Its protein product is CASRRDRGKNEQYF.

The CDR3, as DNA: TGCGCCAGCAGCTTGGAGGGACAGGGGACGACTGAAGCTTTCTTT. Its protein is CASSLEGQGTTEAFF. This chain uses TRBV5-1 with TRBJ1-1; TRBD1 matches 10 bases. The CDR3 loop spans 15 amino acids. The germline gives CDR1 SGHRS, CDR2 YFSETQ. The V gene end was trimmed by 0 bases and the J gene end by 5 bases; junction bases not matched to a gene: 4.